The rows below give T cell receptor beta chains drawn from one sample of a study of blood T cell repertoires in COVID-19. The protocol was immunoSEQ multiplex PCR, while the TCRdb copy is restricted to in-frame clones and leaves out a portion. The sample lists some 74,000 clones; less than 85% were seen once. The sequenced material came from peripheral blood. The receptors stem from a woman older than 75 with acute or convalescent COVID-19. Each CDR3 is given with its conserved first and last residue. D genes are given only for firm matches. Clone size is stated in some rows and not others, as once, few, many or a class when expanded.

V	size	J	D	DNA	CDR3
TRBV5-6	-	TRBJ2-1	-	TGTGCCAGCAGCTTGTGGACACCCAAGTACTACAATGAGCAGTTCTTC	CASSLWTPKYYNEQFF
TRBV7-3	-	TRBJ2-5	TRBD1	TGTGCCAGCAGCTTAGATTCTGCAGGGGGCGAGACCCAGTACTTC	CASSLDSAGGETQYF
TRBV10-3	-	TRBJ1-1	TRBD1	TGTGCCATCAGAGGGACAGGGAACACTGAAGCTTTCTTT	CAIRGTGNTEAFF
TRBV24-1	-	TRBJ2-3	-	TGTGCCACCAGTGATAGCCGGAGGGGATTTGCAGATACGCAGTATTTT	CATSDSRRGFADTQYF
TRBV20-1	-	TRBJ2-2	-	TGCAGTGCTAGTCGAGGGGGGGGACACGGGGAGCTGTTTTTT	CSASRGGGHGELFF
TRBV4-1	-	TRBJ2-1	-	TGCGCCAGCAGCCAAGATCTTCTCTGGGGGCTCGCGGGCGCTTCCAATGAGCAGTTCTTC	CASSQDLLWGLAGASNEQFF
TRBV18	-	TRBJ1-5	TRBD1	TGTGCCAGCTCAAAGGACAGGTCCCTGAATCAGCCCCAGCATTTT	CASSKDRSLNQPQHF
TRBV6-4	-	TRBJ2-4	-	TGTGCCAGCAGTGACTACGGACAGATACTAGCCAAAAACATTCAGTACTTC	CASSDYGQILAKNIQYF
TRBV18	-	TRBJ1-1	-	TGTGCCAGCTCACCTCTCAGGGGTGAAGCTTTCTTT	CASSPLRGEAFF
TRBV7-2	-	TRBJ2-7	-	TGTGCCAGCAACGCCCAGGGTTCACAGTACGAGCAGTACTTC	CASNAQGSQYEQYF
TRBV14	-	TRBJ2-7	-	TGTGCCAGCAGCCAAGATCTCGGGAAACAGCAGTACTTC	CASSQDLGKQQYF
TRBV7-2	-	TRBJ1-2	-	TGTGCCAGCAGCCTGGGAGGTCGAATGGACTATGGCTACACCTTC	CASSLGGRMDYGYTF
TRBV28	-	TRBJ1-1	-	TGTGCCAGCAGCCGTCGAGAGAACACTGAAGCTTTCTTT	CASSRRENTEAFF
TRBV9	many	TRBJ1-1	-	TGTGCCAGCGTTGGGGTCCAGGGTAAGGCTTTCTTT	CASVGVQGKAFF
TRBV24-1	once	TRBJ2-6	TRBD1	TGTGCCACCAGCCGGACAGGGGGGATGTCTGGGGCCAACGTCCTGACTTTC	CATSRTGGMSGANVLTF
TRBV6-5	-	TRBJ1-4	-	TGTGCCAGCAGTTATGGGGGCAGTAATGAAAAACTGTTTTTT	CASSYGGSNEKLFF
TRBV7-9	-	TRBJ2-7	TRBD1	TGTGCCAGCAGCCAGACAGGGCTCGCCTACGAGCAGTACTTC	CASSQTGLAYEQYF
TRBV18	-	TRBJ2-5	-	TGTGCCAGCTCACCCCCGAGGGAGACCCAGTACTTC	CASSPPRETQYF
TRBV14	-	TRBJ1-1	-	TGTGCCAGCAGCTCCCGGACAGAGAACACTGAAGCTTTCTTT	CASSSRTENTEAFF
TRBV7-3	-	TRBJ2-2	-	TGTGCCAGCAGCTTCGGTCAGGGCAGCGGGGAGCTGTTTTTT	CASSFGQGSGELFF
TRBV7-2	-	TRBJ1-1	-	TGTGCCAGCAGCTTCGCAGGTGGCACTGAAGCTTTCTTT	CASSFAGGTEAFF
TRBV3-1/TRBV3-2	-	TRBJ1-2	-	TGTGCCAGCAGCCAAGATCCTAAGCCGGGCTACACCTTC	CASSQDPKPGYTF
TRBV6-1	-	TRBJ1-5	TRBD1	TGTGCCAGCAGTTCCCAGGGGGGTCAGCCCCAGCATTTT	CASSSQGGQPQHF
TRBV11-2	-	TRBJ1-5	TRBD1	TGTGCCAGCACCACGACCGGGACAGGAGTGAATCAGCCCCAGCATTTT	CASTTTGTGVNQPQHF
TRBV18	-	TRBJ1-5	-	TGTGCCAGCTCACCGGACCGACAGGGCAATCAGCCCCAGCATTTT	CASSPDRQGNQPQHF
TRBV3-1/TRBV3-2	-	TRBJ2-1	-	TGTGCCAGCAGCCAAGATATAGGAGTACCCTACAATGAGCAGTTCTTC	CASSQDIGVPYNEQFF
TRBV7-8	-	TRBJ1-5	-	TGTGCCAGCAGCAGCATAACAGGTGGCAATCAGCCCCAGCATTTT	CASSSITGGNQPQHF
TRBV7-6	-	TRBJ2-5	TRBD2	TGTGCCAGCAGCTTAGCTTCGGCGGGGGGAGGTGAGACCCAGTACTTC	CASSLASAGGGETQYF
TRBV7-3	once	TRBJ2-3	TRBD1	TGTGCCAGCAGCTCCGGGACAGTCGGCGATACGCAGTATTTT	CASSSGTVGDTQYF
TRBV7-9	once	TRBJ1-3	TRBD1	TGTGCCAGCAGCCGAGCCGGGACAGGGAGAAGTTCGGCTGGAAACACCATATATTTT	CASSRAGTGRSSAGNTIYF
TRBV30	once	TRBJ1-2	-	TGTGCCTGGACCGTCACCCGAGGCGATGGCTACACCTTC	CAWTVTRGDGYTF
TRBV19	few	TRBJ1-1	-	TGTGCCAGTAGCCTCAAGGGGCAGGGGAACACTGAAGCTTTCTTT	CASSLKGQGNTEAFF
TRBV5-1	few	TRBJ2-6	-	TGCGCCAGCAGCTTGGCCCTGGACAGTTACTCTGGGGCCAACGTCCTGACTTTC	CASSLALDSYSGANVLTF
TRBV11-3	-	TRBJ2-2	-	TGTGCCAGCAGCTTAGCCGTGCGGCGGGGGCACACCGGGGAGCTGTTTTTT	CASSLAVRRGHTGELFF
TRBV18	-	TRBJ2-7	TRBD1	TGTGCCAGCTCACCTCTGGGACAGGGGGCGAGCGAGCAGTACTTC	CASSPLGQGASEQYF
TRBV2	once	TRBJ2-2	-	TGTGCCAGCAGTCACCGGGATACGAACACCGGGGAGCTGTTTTTT	CASSHRDTNTGELFF
TRBV19	-	TRBJ1-1	-	TGTGCCAGTAGCGCAGGGAAGCCTGAAGCTTTCTTT	CASSAGKPEAFF
TRBV5-1	-	TRBJ2-1	TRBD2	TGCGCCAGCAGCGTCGCCCCTAGCGGGGGTTACAATGAGCAGTTCTTC	CASSVAPSGGYNEQFF
TRBV7-8	-	TRBJ2-2	TRBD2	TGTGCCAGCAGCTTATTTACTAGCGGGGGGGCCGCCACCGGGGAGCTGTTTTTT	CASSLFTSGGAATGELFF
TRBV7-9	-	TRBJ1-2	-	TGTGCCAGCAGCTTAACCCCCGGGACAACTTATGGCTACACCTTC	CASSLTPGTTYGYTF
TRBV6-6	once	TRBJ2-7	TRBD1	TGTGCCAGCAGCTCGCCCGGGACAGGGAATGGCGAGCAGTACTTC	CASSSPGTGNGEQYF
TRBV18	-	TRBJ1-5	TRBD1	TGTGCCAGCTCACCGGACAGGGTAATGCCCCAGCATTTT	CASSPDRVMPQHF
TRBV6-6	-	TRBJ1-5	TRBD1	TGTGCCAGCAGTACTTCTTTACAGGGGAGCAATCAGCCCCAGCATTTT	CASSTSLQGSNQPQHF
TRBV13	-	TRBJ2-2	TRBD1	TGTGCCAGCAGCCTCCGGACAGGGGGAACCGGGGAGCTGTTTTTT	CASSLRTGGTGELFF
TRBV30	-	TRBJ1-1	-	TGTGCCTGGAGCAGGCCTAATCAAATGAACACTGAAGCTTTCTTT	CAWSRPNQMNTEAFF
TRBV27	-	TRBJ2-7	-	TGTGCCAGCAGGGCCGCGGGGAGAACCTACGAGCAGTACTTC	CASRAAGRTYEQYF
TRBV11-2	-	TRBJ2-1	TRBD2	TGTGCCAGCAGCATGGGGGGGGAGCAGTTCTTC	CASSMGGEQFF
TRBV28	-	TRBJ1-5	-	TGTGCCAGCACTTCGGAGGCGGGAACAACTCAGCCCCAGCATTTT	CASTSEAGTTQPQHF
TRBV24-1	once	TRBJ2-7	TRBD1	TGTGCCACCCTGGGGACAGTTAAACTAAGCTCCTACGAGCAGTACTTC	CATLGTVKLSSYEQYF
TRBV24-1	-	TRBJ2-1	-	TGTGCCACCAGTGCGGGAGTGGGCGGCAATGAGCAGTTCTTC	CATSAGVGGNEQFF
TRBV6-4	-	TRBJ2-7	-	TGTGCCAGCAGTGTTGGCCTTGGGGGGGAGCAGTACTTC	CASSVGLGGEQYF
TRBV5-1	-	TRBJ1-1	-	TGCGCCAGCAGCCTCTCACCTGAAGGAGACCTGAACACTGAAGCTTTCTTT	CASSLSPEGDLNTEAFF
TRBV10-3	-	TRBJ1-2	-	TGTGCCATAAGGCCCCAGGAGGGCGGCGATGGCTACACCTTC	CAIRPQEGGDGYTF